This is a list of T cell receptor beta chains from one sample in a study of shared clonotypes between healthy human individuals. Sequenced by immunoSEQ multiplex PCR; TCRdb stores in-frame clones only, minus some. The sample includes about 2.1 million clones, just under 95% of them seen just once. The sample taken for sequencing was naive CD8+ T cells from PBMCs. All receptors come from a man younger than 35 in good health. Some clones in this sample may be carry-over from other donors' samples. Both conserved end residues are part of each CDR3. The D gene is left open where the match is weak. Clone size appears in some rows only: once, few, many, or a class for an expanded clone.

>TRBV30|-|TRBJ1-2|-
TGTGCCTGGGGGACCTTCGGCTATGGCTACACCTTC
CAWGTFGYGYTF
>TRBV28|once|TRBJ1-1|-
TGTGCCAGCAGTTTACCGGGGGAGTATGCTGAAGCTTTCTTT
CASSLPGEYAEAFF
>TRBV5-8|once|TRBJ2-7|TRBD2
TGTGCCAGCACCAGAGCGGGAGTTGGTGCCTACGAGCAGTACTTC
CASTRAGVGAYEQYF
>TRBV13|-|TRBJ2-7|TRBD2
TGTGCCAGCAGCGGGGCCGGGACTAGAGGGTACGAGCAGTACTTC
CASSGAGTRGYEQYF
>TRBV27|-|TRBJ2-7|-
TGTGCCAGCCCCCTGGGACACCTGCGGACTGAGCAGTACTTC
CASPLGHLRTEQYF
>TRBV13|-|TRBJ2-2|TRBD1
TGTGCCAGCAGCTCAGCGGACAGGGGGGAAGGTTTGACCGGGGAGCTGTTTTTT
CASSSADRGEGLTGELFF
>TRBV15|-|TRBJ2-3|-
TGTGCCACCAGCAGAGAGTTCCAGGTAGGAGATACGCAGTATTTT
CATSREFQVGDTQYF
>TRBV7-6|-|TRBJ2-6|TRBD1
TGTGCCAGCAGCTTAGCAGAGGGGGCCGATGGGGCCAACGTCCTGACTTTC
CASSLAEGADGANVLTF
>TRBV27|-|TRBJ1-2|-
TGTGCCAGCAGTTTAGGTTCCGGACTGCGGGGCTATGGCTACACCTTC
CASSLGSGLRGYGYTF
>TRBV6-5|-|TRBJ2-5|-
TGTGCCAGCAGTTCTCAGACAGTTCAAGAGACCCAGTACTTC
CASSSQTVQETQYF
>TRBV6-5|-|TRBJ2-1|TRBD2
TGTGCCAGCAGTCCCAGCGGGAGGGCTATCAATGAGCAGTTCTTC
CASSPSGRAINEQFF
>TRBV15|-|TRBJ2-3|-
TGTGCCACCAGCAGGATGACTACCACGGGAATAGATACGCAGTATTTT
CATSRMTTTGIDTQYF
>TRBV7-3|-|TRBJ2-3|-
TGTGCCAGCAGCTTGCAAGATTCTAGCACAGATACGCAGTATTTT
CASSLQDSSTDTQYF
>TRBV28|-|TRBJ1-1|-
TGTGCCAGCAGTTTTTCAGTGTGGTCTGAAGAGGACCTCAAAGCTTTCTTT
CASSFSVWSEEDLKAFF
>TRBV19|-|TRBJ1-1|-
TGTGCCAGTAATCCGGGACACGGGTACACTGAAGCTTTCTTT
CASNPGHGYTEAFF
>TRBV2|-|TRBJ2-7|-
TGTGCCAGCAGGACAGTTGGTGGCTCCTACGAGCAGTACTTC
CASRTVGGSYEQYF
>TRBV28|-|TRBJ2-1|-
TGTGCCAGCAGGCCTAGGAACCATGAGCAGTTCTTC
CASRPRNHEQFF
>TRBV27|-|TRBJ1-5|-
TGTGCCAGCAGTCCGCAGGACGGAGCCAGGGAGCCCCAGCATTTT
CASSPQDGAREPQHF
>TRBV19|-|TRBJ2-1|-
TGTGCCAGCGACGGGGGACTCTTTAATGAGCAGTTCTTC
CASDGGLFNEQFF
>TRBV19|-|TRBJ1-3|-
TGTGCCAGTAGTATAGGGACGTCTTTCTCTGGAAACACCATATATTTT
CASSIGTSFSGNTIYF
>TRBV9|-|TRBJ2-7|-
TGTGCCAGCAGCGTAACAGCAAGAGACAACCCCGGCGAGCAGTACTTC
CASSVTARDNPGEQYF
>TRBV7-2|-|TRBJ2-1|TRBD1
TGTGCCAGCAGCCCGAGGGACAGGATGGCGTTCTTC
CASSPRDRMAFF
>TRBV11-2|-|TRBJ2-3|TRBD2
TGTGCCAGCAGCTTTTTGCCTAGCGGGAGCACAGATACGCAGTATTTT
CASSFLPSGSTDTQYF
>TRBV13|once|TRBJ1-1|-
TGTGCCAGCAGCGGGTCGAACACTGAAGCTTTCTTT
CASSGSNTEAFF
>TRBV5-4|-|TRBJ2-6|-
TGTGCCAGCAGCTTGAGGGTCTCTGGGGCCAACGTCCTGACTTTC
CASSLRVSGANVLTF
>TRBV5-6|-|TRBJ1-5|-
TGTGCCAGCAGCTTGGGGGCCGAAAATCAGCCCCAGCATTTT
CASSLGAENQPQHF
>TRBV6-4|-|TRBJ1-2|-
TGTGCCAGCAGGCCCAGTGGCTCTAACTATGGCTACACCTTC
CASRPSGSNYGYTF
>TRBV15|-|TRBJ2-2|-
TGTGCCACCAGCAGAGATCACAGGGAAAACACCGGGGAGCTGTTTTTT
CATSRDHRENTGELFF
>TRBV27|-|TRBJ2-7|-
TGTGCCAGCAGTTTTACCGCCAGGACCTTCTACGAGCAGTACTTC
CASSFTARTFYEQYF
>TRBV27|few|TRBJ1-1|-
TGTGCCAGCCAGTCGGGACCTGAAGCTTTCTTT
CASQSGPEAFF
>TRBV28|-|TRBJ2-5|-
TGTGCCAGCACCCCTCGGGGGTTATCTTCCGAGACCCAGTACTTC
CASTPRGLSSETQYF
>TRBV4-3|-|TRBJ2-5|-
TGCGCCAGCAGCCAAGGCCGACGTCGGGAGACCCAGTACTTC
CASSQGRRRETQYF
>TRBV5-6|-|TRBJ2-1|TRBD2
TGTGCCAGCAGCTTCTGGGAAGCGGGAAGTTACAATGAGCAGTTCTTC
CASSFWEAGSYNEQFF